These 9 T cell receptor beta chains came from one sample sequenced in a study of cytomegalovirus exposure and HLA in healthy donors. PCR primers comprised 60 Vbeta and 13 Jbeta primers. Method: immunoSEQ multiplex PCR; TCRdb's copy keeps in-frame clones and lacks some. The data show around 100,000 clones, around 9.1% seen once. Sequencing was done on a sample of PBMCs. The receptors were gathered from a middle-aged man in good health and CMV-seropositive.

This clone appeared a few times. This chain joins TRBV28 and TRBJ2-7; 8 nucleotides match TRBD2. The CDR3 length is 15 residues. From germline, CDR1 is MDHEN and CDR2 SYDVKM. After removal of 3 bases from V and 3 bases from J, the junction contained 7 bases not matched to a gene. The CDR3 loop is CASSLSSGRVYEQYF. The CDR3 DNA reads TGTGCCAGCAGTTTGAGCAGCGGGAGAGTCTACGAGCAGTACTTC.

A few counts support this clone. CDR3 in DNA: TGTGCCAGCAGCCAACTCCCGGGACAGGGATTCTATGGCTACACCTTC. Encoded protein: CASSQLPGQGFYGYTF. The chain combines TRBV7-9 with TRBJ1-2; 9 bases fit TRBD1. With 5 bases clipped from V and 4 bases from J, the junction kept 11 bases outside the gene matches. The germline V gene has CDR1 SEHNR and CDR2 FQNEAQ (reference sequence). This CDR3 comprises 16 residues.

V usage is TRBV5-1 and J usage is TRBJ2-1, with 10 bases fitting TRBD2. V was pared by 5 bases and J by 10 bases, with 12 bases of the junction left unmatched. CDR3 size: 15 residues. The germline gives CDR1 SGHRS, CDR2 YFSETQ. The CDR3 reads CASRHSSGGAREQFF. In nucleotides, the CDR3 is TGCGCCAGCAGACACTCTAGCGGGGGTGCTCGGGAGCAGTTCTTC.

The chain carries TRBV29-1 and TRBJ2-5; the D gene is possibly TRBD1 (6 bases). The CDR3 runs to 12 residues. Germline lookup yields CDR1 SQVTM and CDR2 ANQGSEA. Trimming pared 5 bases from V and 2 bases from J, leaving 9 bases between. The CDR3 DNA reads TGCAGCGTTAGGACAGCTCAAGAGACCCAGTACTTC. It yields the protein CSVRTAQETQYF. Together with reference TRBV29-1 and TRBJ2-5, the CDR3 gives the full variable domain: SAVISQKPSRDICQRGTSLTIQCQVDSQVTMMFWYRQQPGQSLTLIATANQGSEATYESGFVIDKFPISRPNLTFSTLTVSNMSPEDSSIYLCSVRTAQETQYFGPGTRLLVL.

This clone was seen a few times. The chain joins TRBV5-1 to TRBJ2-1; 8 bases line up with TRBD2. Per the germline V gene, CDR1 is SGHRS and CDR2 is YFSETQ. The CDR3 consists of 17 residues. Unmatched junction bases numbered 7, after V lost 0 bases and J lost 2 bases. The CDR3 nucleotides read TGCGCCAGCAGCTTGGGGGGTACTAGCGGAGCCTACAATGAGCAGTTCTTC. Its translation is CASSLGGTSGAYNEQFF.

This clone was picked up a small number of times. The chain combines TRBV6-5 with TRBJ1-3; D is uncertain. In germline, CDR1 is MNHEY, CDR2 SVGAGI. The V and J ends lost 5 bases and 0 bases respectively, with 11 bases between them. This CDR3 contains 15 residues. The DNA of the CDR3 is TGTGCCAGCAGTCTTGACTTAAACTCTGGAAACACCATATATTTT. Its protein is CASSLDLNSGNTIYF.

Only a few counts were recorded for this clone. This rearrangement joins TRBV6-6 to TRBJ2-7, with 8 bases matching TRBD1. The CDR3 runs to 14 residues. Trimming at V came to 5 bases and at J to 4 bases, leaving 7 bases not matched to a gene. In germline, CDR1 is MNHNY, CDR2 SVGAGI (reference sequence). This chain's CDR3 is CASSGDRIGYEQYF. The CDR3 DNA reads as TGTGCCAGCAGTGGGGACAGGATAGGTTACGAGCAGTACTTC.

This clone showed up just a few times. This chain connects TRBV7-2 to TRBJ2-7; possibly TRBD2 for D (5 bases). V shed 1 base and J shed 2 bases, with 12 bases lying between them. The CDR3 is made up of 15 amino acids. The germline V gene has CDR1 SGHTA and CDR2 FQGNSA. The DNA for the CDR3 is TGTGCCAGCAGCTTAGAGAGCGGACCAGCCTACGAGCAGTACGTC. It yields the protein CASSLESGPAYEQYV.

V usage is TRBV9 and J usage is TRBJ2-2; no firm D call. Germline lookup yields CDR1 SGDLS and CDR2 YYNGEE. This CDR3 region has 16 residues. V lost 0 bases to trimming and J lost 0 bases, with 9 bases between them. The CDR3 coding sequence is TGTGCCAGCAGCGTAGCGTCGACTTCGAACACCGGGGAGCTGTTTTTT. This codes for CASSVASTSNTGELFF.